Described below is a single TCR beta chain sequence and its context. This entry belongs to a study of blood T cell repertoires in COVID-19. Across the study: COVID-19 samples from acute and convalescent phases originated in the United States, Italy and Spain. Nucleic acid was either cDNA or gDNA, and it came from T cells, B-cell-depleted T cells, or PBMCs.

Germline assignment: CDR1 LNHDA and CDR2 SQIVND (reference sequence). J was trimmed by 5 bases and V by 7 bases; bases with no gene match: 13. The CDR3 has 16 residues. Original analysis: Amplifying reference gene primers gave estimates of nucleated cell counts. The repertoire was sequenced with immunoSEQ multiplex PCR; TCRdb's copy has only in-frame clones and lacks some. V, J and clone size derive from that table, while D and trimming were established from the DNA sequence. The repertoire holds tens of thousands of clones, with about 87% as singletons. Sample: peripheral blood. This clonotype originated in a man older than 75 with active COVID-19. This chain links TRBV19 with TRBJ1-1, with 10 bases that match TRBD1. The CDR3 is CASTSLRQGATTEAFF. DNA for the CDR3: TGTGCCAGTACCTCACTTAGACAGGGGGCGACGACTGAAGCTTTCTTT.